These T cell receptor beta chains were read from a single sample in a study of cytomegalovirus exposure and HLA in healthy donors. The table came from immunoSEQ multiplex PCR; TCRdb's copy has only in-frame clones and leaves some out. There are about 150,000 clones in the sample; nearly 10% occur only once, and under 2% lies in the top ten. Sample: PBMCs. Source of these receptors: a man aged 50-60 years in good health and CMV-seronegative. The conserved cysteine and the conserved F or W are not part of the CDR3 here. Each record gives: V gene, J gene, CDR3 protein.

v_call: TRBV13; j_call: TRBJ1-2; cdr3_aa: ASSRNFNYGYT
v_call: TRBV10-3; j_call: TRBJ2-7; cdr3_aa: ASREDLAYEQY
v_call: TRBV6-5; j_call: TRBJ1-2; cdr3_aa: ASSRDRFMYGYT
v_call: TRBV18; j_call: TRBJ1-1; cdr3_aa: ASSSGQGRSTEAF
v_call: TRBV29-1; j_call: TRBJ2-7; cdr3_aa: SVGVGLAGGYEQY
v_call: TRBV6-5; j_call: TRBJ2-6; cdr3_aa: ATRGDGAGANVLT
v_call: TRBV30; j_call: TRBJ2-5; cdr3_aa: AWSMGQPQETQY
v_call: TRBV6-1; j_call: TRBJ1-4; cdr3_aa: ASSELSGGSEKLF
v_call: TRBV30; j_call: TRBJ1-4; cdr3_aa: AWSVTGATNEKLF
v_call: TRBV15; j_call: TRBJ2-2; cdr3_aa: ATSRGLAGDGELF
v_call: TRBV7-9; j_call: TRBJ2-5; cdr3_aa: ASSLVGGPAETQY
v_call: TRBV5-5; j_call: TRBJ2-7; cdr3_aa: ASSHRDRVPYEQY
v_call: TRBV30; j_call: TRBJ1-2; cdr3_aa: AWSVDRAGGYT
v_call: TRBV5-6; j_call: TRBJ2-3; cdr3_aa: ASSLDLAISTDTQY
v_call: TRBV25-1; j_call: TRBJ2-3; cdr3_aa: ASSRDRGTDTQY
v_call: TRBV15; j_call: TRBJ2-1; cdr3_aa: ATSRGSGSGAYNEQF
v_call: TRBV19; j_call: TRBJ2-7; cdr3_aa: ASRKQGMEYEQY
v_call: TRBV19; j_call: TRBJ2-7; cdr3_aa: ASSLMTGGTHEQY
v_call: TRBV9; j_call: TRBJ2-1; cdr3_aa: ASSVGSGYNEQF
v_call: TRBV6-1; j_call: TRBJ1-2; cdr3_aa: ASSELTGEAYGYT
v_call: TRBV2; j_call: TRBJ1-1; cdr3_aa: ASSLDRTNTEAF
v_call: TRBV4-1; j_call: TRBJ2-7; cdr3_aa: ASSQDENKLY
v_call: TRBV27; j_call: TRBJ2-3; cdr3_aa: ASALRWRGSTDTQY
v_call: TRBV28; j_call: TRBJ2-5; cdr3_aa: ASSFGGATAETQY
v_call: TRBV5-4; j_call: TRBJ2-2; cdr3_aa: ASTLGAGATGELF
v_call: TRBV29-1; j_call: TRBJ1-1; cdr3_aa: SVEELGGGVTEAF
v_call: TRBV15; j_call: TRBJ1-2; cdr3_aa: ATSSRQGPEGYT
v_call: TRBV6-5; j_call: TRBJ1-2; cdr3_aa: ASSYRQGRGYGYT
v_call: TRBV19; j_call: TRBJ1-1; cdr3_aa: ASSIQGLNTEAF
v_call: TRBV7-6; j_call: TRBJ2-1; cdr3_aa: ASSLMTADRLDNEQF
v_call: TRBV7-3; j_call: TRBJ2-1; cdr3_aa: ASSLLAGGIYNEQF
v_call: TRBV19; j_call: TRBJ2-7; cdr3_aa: ASSISGGILPSYEQY
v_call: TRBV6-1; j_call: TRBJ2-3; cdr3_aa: ASSNTEGRDTQY
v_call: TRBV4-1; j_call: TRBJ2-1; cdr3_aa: ASSRGQGPSYEQF
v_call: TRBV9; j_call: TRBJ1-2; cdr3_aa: ASSSVAGLNYGYT
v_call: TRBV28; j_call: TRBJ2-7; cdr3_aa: ASRSSGSRVYEQY
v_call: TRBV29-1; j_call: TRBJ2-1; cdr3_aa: SVEDVAGRALVHEQF